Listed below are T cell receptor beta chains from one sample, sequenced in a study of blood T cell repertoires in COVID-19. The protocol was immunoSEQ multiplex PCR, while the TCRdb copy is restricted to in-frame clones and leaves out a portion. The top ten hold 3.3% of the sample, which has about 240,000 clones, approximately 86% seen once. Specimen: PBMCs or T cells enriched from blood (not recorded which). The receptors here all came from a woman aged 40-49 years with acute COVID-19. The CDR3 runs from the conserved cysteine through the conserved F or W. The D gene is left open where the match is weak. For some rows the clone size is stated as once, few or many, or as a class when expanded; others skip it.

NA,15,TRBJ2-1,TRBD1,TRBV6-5,TGTGCCAGCAGTTATTTACAGGGGGCTCTCAATGAGCAGTTCTTC,CASSYLQGALNEQFF
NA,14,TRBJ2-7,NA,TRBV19,TGTGCCAGTAGTCAATCCCGGGGTGTTTACGAGCAGTACTTC,CASSQSRGVYEQYF
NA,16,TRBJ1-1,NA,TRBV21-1,TGTGCCAGCAGCAAAGAATGGGACAGGGGGCCCGAGGAAGCTTTCTTT,CASSKEWDRGPEEAFF
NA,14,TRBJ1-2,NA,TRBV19,TGTGCCAGTAGTAGAGCGGGAGGGGTTTCTGGCTACACCTTC,CASSRAGGVSGYTF
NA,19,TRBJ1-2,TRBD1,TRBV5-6,TGTGCCAGCAGCTTTGCCCTAGGGACAGACCTCTCTATGAACTATGGCTACACCTTC,CASSFALGTDLSMNYGYTF
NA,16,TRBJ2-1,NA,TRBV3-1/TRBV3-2,TGTGCCAGCAGCCAAGATGTCGGGGACTCCTACAATGAGCAGTTCTTC,CASSQDVGDSYNEQFF
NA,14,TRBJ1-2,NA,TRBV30,TGTGCCTGGAGTGGACAGACGATTAACTATGGCTACACCTTC,CAWSGQTINYGYTF
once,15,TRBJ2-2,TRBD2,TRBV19,TGTGCCAGTAGTATTCTTGCGGGAGGCCATGTGGAGCTGTTTTTT,CASSILAGGHVELFF
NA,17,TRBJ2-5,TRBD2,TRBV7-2,TGTGCCAGCAGTGGACTAGCGGGAGGGCCGTATGGGGAGACCCAGTACTTC,CASSGLAGGPYGETQYF
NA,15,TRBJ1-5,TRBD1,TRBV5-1,TGCGCCAGCAGCTTGGGACAGGGACGCAATCAGCCCCAGCATTTT,CASSLGQGRNQPQHF
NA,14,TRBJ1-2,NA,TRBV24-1,TGTGCCACCAGTGATTTGACCAGGGGTGGAGGCTACACCTTC,CATSDLTRGGGYTF
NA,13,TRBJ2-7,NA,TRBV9,TGTGCCAGCAGCGTAACTAACTCCTACGAGCAGTACTTC,CASSVTNSYEQYF
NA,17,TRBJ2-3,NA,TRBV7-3,TGTGCCAGCAGCCCTAGACGACTAGGGGGAGGGACAGATACGCAGTATTTT,CASSPRRLGGGTDTQYF
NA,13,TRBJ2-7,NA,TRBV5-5,TGTGCCAGCAGCTTCGGCAGGGGTTACGAGCAGTACTTC,CASSFGRGYEQYF
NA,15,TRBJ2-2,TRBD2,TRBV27,TGTGCCAGCAGCGGACTAGGGACGAACACCGGGGAGCTGTTTTTT,CASSGLGTNTGELFF
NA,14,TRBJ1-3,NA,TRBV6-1,TGTGCCAGCAGTGAAGAGCTCTCTGGAAACACCATATATTTT,CASSEELSGNTIYF
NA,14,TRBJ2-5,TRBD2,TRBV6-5,TGTGCCAGCAACCCGGGACTAGCGGAAGAGACCCAGTACTTC,CASNPGLAEETQYF
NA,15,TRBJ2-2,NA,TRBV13,TGTGCCAGCAGCTTCGGGGTATTCGACACCGGGGAGCTGTTTTTT,CASSFGVFDTGELFF
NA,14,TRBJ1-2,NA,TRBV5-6,TGTGCCAGCAACCGAATCAGTCCCAACTATGGCTACACCTTC,CASNRISPNYGYTF
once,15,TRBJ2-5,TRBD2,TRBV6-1,TGTGCCAGCAGTGAGGTAGCGGGATCGGGGGAGACCCAGTACTTC,CASSEVAGSGETQYF
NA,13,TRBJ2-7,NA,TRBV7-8,TGTGCCAGCAGCCCCCCGGGAGCCTACGAGCAGTACTTC,CASSPPGAYEQYF
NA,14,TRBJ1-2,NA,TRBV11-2,TGTGCCAGCAGCTTAGGTCAGGGGTACAATGGCTACACCTTC,CASSLGQGYNGYTF
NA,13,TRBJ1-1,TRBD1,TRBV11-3,TGTGCCAGCAGCTTAACAGGGGGAGCTGAAGCTTTCTTT,CASSLTGGAEAFF
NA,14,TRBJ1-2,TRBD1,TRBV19,TGTGCCAGTAGTAGGACAGGCATGTTCTATGGCTACACCTTC,CASSRTGMFYGYTF
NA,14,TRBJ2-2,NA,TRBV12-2,TGTGCAAGTCGCTTAGCGGGGAGAGCCGGGGAGCTGTTTTTT,CASRLAGRAGELFF
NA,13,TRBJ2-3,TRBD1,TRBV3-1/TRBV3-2,TGTGCCAGCAGCCTATCGACAGGGGATACGCAGTATTTT,CASSLSTGDTQYF
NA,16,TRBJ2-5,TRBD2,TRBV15,TGTGCCACCAGCAGAGATTTCGGGAGGGCCGCAGAGACCCAGTACTTC,CATSRDFGRAAETQYF
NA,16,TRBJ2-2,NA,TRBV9,TGTGCCAGCAGCGTAGCTGCGACGGGAGAGCCCCGGGAGCTGTTTTTT,CASSVAATGEPRELFF
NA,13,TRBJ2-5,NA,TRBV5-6,TGTGCCAGCGCATTGGGGGGGGCAGAGACCCAGTACTTC,CASALGGAETQYF
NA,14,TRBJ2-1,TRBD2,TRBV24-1,TGTGCCACCAGCGCTAGCGGGAGTAGCAATGAGCAGTTCTTC,CATSASGSSNEQFF
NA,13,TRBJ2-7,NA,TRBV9,TGTGCCAGCAGCGTAGGTCCGGCGCGGGAGCAGTACTTC,CASSVGPAREQYF
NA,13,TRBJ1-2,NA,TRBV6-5,TGTGCCAGCAGTCCAACGGGAGGCTATGGCTACACCTTC,CASSPTGGYGYTF
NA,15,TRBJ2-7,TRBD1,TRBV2,TGTGCCAGCAGTACACCGGGACAGGGAATTAGCGAGCAGTACTTC,CASSTPGQGISEQYF
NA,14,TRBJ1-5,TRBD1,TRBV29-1,TGCAGCGTCGCGGACAGGGGGCTCAATCAGCCCCAGCATTTT,CSVADRGLNQPQHF
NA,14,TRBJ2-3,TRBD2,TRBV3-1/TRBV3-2,TGTGCCAGCAGCCACGGACTAGCCCCAGATACGCAGTATTTT,CASSHGLAPDTQYF
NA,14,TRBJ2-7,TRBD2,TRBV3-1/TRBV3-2,TGTGCCAGCAGCCAAGAGACTAGCGGGAGTGAGCAGTACTTC,CASSQETSGSEQYF
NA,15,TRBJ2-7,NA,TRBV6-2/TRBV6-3,TGTGCCAGCAGCTTCCGCCGGTTTCCCGCCGACGAGCAGTACTTC,CASSFRRFPADEQYF
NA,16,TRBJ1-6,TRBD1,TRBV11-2,TGTGCCAGCAGCAATAGGACGGACAGGATTAATTCACCCCTCCACTTT,CASSNRTDRINSPLHF
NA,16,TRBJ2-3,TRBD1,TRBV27,TGTGCCAGCAGTTCGGGACAGAGTGTGAGCACAGATACGCAGTATTTT,CASSSGQSVSTDTQYF
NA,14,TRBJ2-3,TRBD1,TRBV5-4,TGTGCCAGCAGCCCGGGACAGGGCACAGATACGCAGTATTTT,CASSPGQGTDTQYF
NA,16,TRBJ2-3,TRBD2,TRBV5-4,TGTGCCAGCAGCTGGGGAGGGCCTGATGGCACAGATACGCAGTATTTT,CASSWGGPDGTDTQYF
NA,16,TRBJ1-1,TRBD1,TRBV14,TGTGCCAGCAGCCAACGGACAGGGGCCCTGAACACTGAAGCTTTCTTT,CASSQRTGALNTEAFF
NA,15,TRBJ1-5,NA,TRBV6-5,TGTGCCAGCAGAGCTCCCGGGGGTAGCAATCAGCCCCAGCATTTT,CASRAPGGSNQPQHF
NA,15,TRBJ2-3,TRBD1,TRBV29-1,TGCAGCGCCACCAGGGGGCTATTTGGGACAGATACGCAGTATTTT,CSATRGLFGTDTQYF
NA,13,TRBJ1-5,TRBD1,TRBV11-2,TGTGCCAGCAGCTCAGGACAGGGTCAGCCCCAGCATTTT,CASSSGQGQPQHF
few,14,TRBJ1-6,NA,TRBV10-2,TGCGCCAGCAGTGAGTCGGGGGCTGCTTCACCCCTCCACTTT,CASSESGAASPLHF
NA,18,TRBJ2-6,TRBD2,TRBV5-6,TGTGCCAGCAGCTTGACTAGCGGGAGGTTAGCTGGGGCCAACGTCCTGACTTTC,CASSLTSGRLAGANVLTF
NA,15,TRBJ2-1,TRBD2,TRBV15,TGTGCCACCGCGAGTGGGAGGGAGTTGTACAATGAGCAGTTCTTC,CATASGRELYNEQFF
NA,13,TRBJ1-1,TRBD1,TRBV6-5,TGTGCCAGCAGTAATACAGGGGGCACTGAAGCTTTCTTT,CASSNTGGTEAFF
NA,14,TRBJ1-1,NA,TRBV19,TGTGCCAGTAGTTTTGGACAAGCGAACACTGAAGCTTTCTTT,CASSFGQANTEAFF
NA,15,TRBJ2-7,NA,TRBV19,TGTGCCAGTAGTACACGGGACACCGCTACGACGGAGCAGTACTTC,CASSTRDTATTEQYF
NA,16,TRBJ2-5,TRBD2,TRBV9,TGTGCCAGCAGCCCAAGGTCTAGCGGAAACCAAGAGACCCAGTACTTC,CASSPRSSGNQETQYF
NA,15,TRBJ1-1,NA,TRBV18,TGTGCCAGCTCACCGTGGCAGGGAGGGAGTACTGAAGCTTTCTTT,CASSPWQGGSTEAFF
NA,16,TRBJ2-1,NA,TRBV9,TGTGCCAGCAGCGTAGTAGACCGGGAGAGTAGCGATGAGCAGTTCTTC,CASSVVDRESSDEQFF
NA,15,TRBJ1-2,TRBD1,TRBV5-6,TGTGCCAGCAGCTTGGGAGGACAGGGGTTTCGGGGCTACACCTTC,CASSLGGQGFRGYTF